The 15 T cell receptor beta chains reported below all come from one sample, sequenced in a study of CDR3 diversity in severe acne. TCRdb ran MiXCR on the PCR reads and lists one entry per CDR3 protein. The sample contains some 85,000 distinct CDR3 sequences, roughly 49% of which appear only once. What was sequenced was blood. These receptors were obtained from a male donor with severe acne vulgaris.

V gene TRBV15 combines with J gene TRBJ1-5; D not resolved. Trimming left V 5 bases short and J 5 bases short, with 25 bases between. In germline, CDR1 is LNHNV, CDR2 YYDKDF (reference sequence). The CDR3 spans 18 residues. The CDR3 loop reads CATSSRPETDPLDQPQHF. CDR3 DNA sequence: TGTGCCACCAGCTCCCGACCCGAGACTGATCCCCTCGATCAGCCCCAGCATTTT.

This chain connects TRBV29-1 to TRBJ1-5; no clear D. V was cut by 4 bases and J by 2 bases, with 12 bases left in between. The CDR3 runs to 14 residues. The V gene's germline CDR1 is SQVTM and CDR2 ANQGSEA. In DNA, the CDR3 is TGCAGCGTTGCCTTCCGGGCAGGCAATCAGCCCCAGCATTTT. It codes for CSVAFRAGNQPQHF. Full variable domain (missing parts from reference TRBV29-1 and TRBJ1-5): SAVISQKPSRDICQRGTSLTIQCQVDSQVTMMFWYRQQPGQSLTLIATANQGSEATYESGFVIDKFPISRPNLTFSTLTVSNMSPEDSSIYLCSVAFRAGNQPQHFGDGTRLSIL.

This clonotype was detected only a few times. The J gene is TRBJ2-7, the V gene TRBV9, with 8 bases identical to TRBD1. V dropped 0 bases and J dropped 2; count of bases not matched to a gene: 1. The CDR3 has 14 residues. Germline lookup yields CDR1 SGDLS and CDR2 YYNGEE. The DNA for the CDR3 is TGTGCCAGCAGCGTAGCACAGGGGGCCTACGAGCAGTACTTC. It specifies CASSVAQGAYEQYF.

This clonotype was counted at least ten times. The chain couples TRBV19 to TRBJ2-2; 7 bases agree with TRBD1. From germline, CDR1 is LNHDA and CDR2 SQIVND (reference sequence). V dropped 4 bases and J dropped 6; count of bases not matched to a gene: 2. There are 13 residues in the CDR3. The CDR3 region is CASSTQGAGELFF. The CDR3 DNA is TGTGCCAGTAGTACCCAGGGGGCCGGGGAGCTGTTTTTT.

The J gene is TRBJ2-7, the V gene TRBV27; 7 nucleotides match TRBD2. The CDR3 is made up of 15 amino acids. The V gene end was trimmed by 0 bases and the J gene end by 2 bases; junction bases not matched to a gene: 4. CDR1 MNHEY and CDR2 SMNVEV come from the germline V gene (reference sequence). CDR3 residues: CASSLSAGVTYEQYF. For the CDR3, the DNA is TGTGCCAGCAGTTTATCGGCGGGAGTGACCTACGAGCAGTACTTC.

In this sample, this clonotype turned up many times. The chain employs TRBV11-2 and TRBJ2-3; possible D gene TRBD2, 6 bases. V gave up 4 bases and J gave up 0 bases, with 14 bases separating them. The CDR3 is 16 amino acids. Looked up from germline, CDR1 is SGHAT and CDR2 is FQNNGV. CDR3 DNA: TGTGCCAGCAGCTCCAGGCTAGCGCTTAGCACAGATACGCAGTATTTT. It encodes CASSSRLALSTDTQYF.

This clonotype appeared once. One end of the junction varies from germline; a read error may be responsible. The chain carries TRBV20-1 and TRBJ2-5, with D hard to call. The CDR3 has 13 residues. Per the germline V gene, CDR1 is DFQATT and CDR2 is SNEGSKA (reference sequence). The DNA for the CDR3 is TGCAGTGCTCCGCAGCCCGGGCACCAGACTCAGTACTTC. It encodes CSAPQPGHQTQYF.

This clonotype has more than one count but fewer than ten. The chain recombines TRBV4-3 with TRBJ1-2; D is unclear. Germline CDR1 LGHNA, CDR2 YSLEER. Trimming took off 3 bases at V and 4 bases at J, with 15 bases between the two ends. The CDR3 length is 15 residues. CDR3 in DNA: TGCGCCAGCAGCCAGTCGGTGTATGGGTCCTATGGCTACACCTTC. Translation: CASSQSVYGSYGYTF.

This clonotype has a count of ten or more. V is TRBV6-6 and J is TRBJ2-3, with TRBD1 matching 11 bases. The V gene end was trimmed by 6 bases and the J gene end by 3 bases; junction bases not matched to a gene: 2. Germline CDR1 reads MNHNY; CDR2 reads SVGAGI (reference sequence). This CDR3 spans 14 amino acids. CDR3 amino acids: CASRGQGATDTQYF. The CDR3 bases are TGTGCCAGCAGAGGACAGGGGGCAACAGATACGCAGTATTTT.

This clonotype showed up many times. Here the CDR3 DNA reads TGTGCCAGCGCCCTGTATTCCACTGAAGCTTTCTTT. It codes for CASALYSTEAFF. The rearrangement uses TRBV7-8 and TRBJ1-1; D is undetermined. The CDR3 runs 12 residues. Trimming pared 8 bases from V and 4 bases from J, leaving 11 bases between. CDR1 SGHVS and CDR2 FQNEAQ come from the germline V gene.

Only a few counts were recorded for this clonotype. The CDR3 loop is CASSSTGTSGSFYNEQFF. As DNA, the CDR3 is TGTGCCAGCAGCTCAACCGGGACTAGCGGGAGCTTCTACAATGAGCAGTTCTTC. The chain employs TRBV13 and TRBJ2-1; 14 bases match TRBD2. Germline V gene data show CDR1 as PRHDT and CDR2 as FYEKMQ (reference sequence). Trimming took 4 bases from V and 3 from J; bases not matched to a gene: 8. CDR3 length: 18 amino acids.

The J gene is TRBJ2-2, the V gene TRBV5-4, with TRBD1 matching over 11 bases. This CDR3 comprises 16 residues. Germline lookup yields CDR1 SGHNT and CDR2 YYREEE (reference sequence). The trim removed 2 bases at V and 4 bases at J, leaving 4 bases unmatched. CDR3 DNA: TGTGCCAGCAGCTTCCCGGGACAGGGGGGCACCGGGGAGCTGTTTTTT. It translates to CASSFPGQGGTGELFF.

This clonotype has at least ten counts. This chain connects TRBV12-3 or TRBV12-4 to TRBJ1-4; TRBD1 agrees at 8 bases. V trimming: 5 bases; J trimming: 11 bases; junction bases outside the gene matches: 10. The CDR3 sequence is 14 residues long. CDR3 DNA sequence: TGTGCCAGCAGTCCAGGACAGGGAAGCGGGAAACTGTTTTTT. This encodes CASSPGQGSGKLFF.

V gene TRBV5-1 combines with J gene TRBJ2-2; D not certain. This CDR3 has 13 amino acids. Trimming took 4 bases from V and 5 from J, leaving 9 bases between them. Germline CDR1 reads SGHRS; CDR2 reads YFSETQ. The CDR3 is CASSELETGELFF. CDR3 bases: TGCGCCAGCAGCGAACTGGAGACCGGGGAGCTGTTTTTT.

This chain links TRBV12-3 or TRBV12-4 with TRBJ1-1; possibly TRBD1 for D (6 bases). This CDR3 is 18 amino acids long. Trimming stripped 3 bases from V and 1 base from J, with 21 bases between. The CDR3 DNA follows: TGTGCCAGCAGTTTCCACAGGGTCATATCGGGCACGAACACTGAAGCTTTCTTT. This codes for CASSFHRVISGTNTEAFF.